The sequence of this TCR beta chain was determined in a study of human T cells and chemical hapten exposure. Germline CDR1 reads MGHDK; CDR2 reads SYGVNS. There are 13 residues in the CDR3. In the original processing: Counts of TCRs in each sample centred on a median of approximately 100,000 and extended from about 20,000 to 690,000. TCRdb reanalysed the RACE reads using MiXCR and keeps one entry per CDR3 protein. These V and J calls derive from TCRdb rather than the authors' analysis. The sample comprises 60,000 to 80,000 distinct CDR3 sequences, about 5.7% of which are singletons, and 3% to 4% rests with the top ten. This clonotype was observed at least ten times. Time point indicated: healthy volunteer bleed at 6 weeks. From whole blood left unfractionated, total RNA was extracted.

Sequencing input: whole blood. The receptor was derived from a female donor in good health. Some clones in this sample may be carry-over from other donors' samples. The chain has TRBV25-1 and TRBJ2-1, with 8 bases that match TRBD2. The CDR3 reads CAAGGSGFNEQFF. The DNA for the CDR3 is TGTGCTGCGGGGGGTAGCGGTTTCAATGAGCAGTTCTTC. Drawing the rest from reference TRBV25-1 and TRBJ2-1, the complete variable domain is EADIYQTPRYLVIGTGKKITLECSQTMGHDKMYWYQQDPGMELHLIHYSYGVNSTEKGDLSSESTVSRIRTEHFPLTLESARPSHTSQYLCAAGGSGFNEQFFGPGTRLTVL.